Sequencing of this T cell receptor beta chain was carried out in a study of identical twins (dated by TCRdb to 2015 to 2016). About the study as a whole: The study deep-sequenced TCR alpha and beta repertoires from monozygotic twins, unrelated adults of various ages and cord blood to test whether fetal clonotypes persist. To rule out contamination, the twin experiments were replicated at different times with different library preparation protocols. General findings and caveats noted by the study authors: Excess twin sharing in beta out-of-frame sequences was weaker because fewer shared sequences lowered the signal-to-noise ratio. Out-of-frame TCR alpha sequences shared between twins showed an excess of low generation-probability sequences compared with coincidental sharing between unrelated individuals. Fewer insertions were carried by abundant cord blood beta clonotypes, a similar but weaker trend appeared in young adult naive repertoires, and no such trend appeared in memory repertoires. Conclusions relied on cross-sectional statistical analysis, since the same donors could not be followed over many years. Recombination models systematically underestimated out-of-frame TCR alpha sharing in monozygotic twins but agreed with sharing between unrelated individuals. Invariant T cells such as MAIT and iNKT could partly confound zero-insertion analyses, although diverse VJ usage argued against such confounding for most clonotypes.

With respect to this clonotype: Which antigen it targets is not known. Base qualities are not recorded, but no much larger clone differs from it by a single base.

Every donor in the study was a healthy Caucasian. Three pairs of female monozygotic twins, all aged roughly 18 to 29 years, were included in the twin cohort. The RNA used for TCR libraries was isolated from peripheral blood mononuclear cells. From the cysteine up to the phenylalanine, the CDR3 has a length of 13 residues. Left in the record is the CDR3 DNA by itself, 39 bases read in frame from the first base. From a lookup of the germline V gene, CDR1 and CDR2 are MGHDK and SYGVNS. V loses 2 bases, J loses 7 bases, and the germline ends lie 11 bases apart. Library method: 5' RACE. Sequencing was performed on an Illumina HiSeq 2000. A universal primer binding site was added through template switching, and the final cDNA carried a unique molecular identifier so that TCR cDNA molecules could be counted accurately. Specific primers in the conserved constant-segment region were used to synthesize first-strand cDNA for the TCR alpha and beta chains. Each cDNA library was double barcoded, with a SMART-Mk sample barcode plus Illumina barcodes, to control for contamination. TruSeq adapter sequences and Illumina sample barcodes were added in two successive PCR steps. Sequencing of the TCR alpha and beta cDNA libraries was done on the Illumina HiSeq platform using custom primers. As for the original processing: Unique molecular identifiers were extracted from raw reads with MiGEC, and CDR3 positions were determined with MiXCR. For each individual, recombination models were inferred using an EM algorithm with the repgenHMM and IGoR tools. Shared clonotype analysis was performed with the tcR package in R, normalizing sharing by the product of cloneset sizes. Out-of-frame nonproductive sequences were analyzed to study raw recombination free of thymic and clonal selection effects. TCRdb handled the public reads itself, with Q25 trimming in fastp and clone calling in MiXCR, and kept productive beta chains. Every CDR3 protein is listed once, alongside the most common genes and DNA of its rows. TCRdb's processing, not the authors', yielded these V and J calls. A total of over 550,000 distinct CDR3 sequences appear in this sample, about 7% of them only once. About 1.6% of the sample belongs to the ten largest clones.

These data are also associated with another study on yellow fever vaccine responses in identical twins. Per the second study: According to the authors, the vaccine-induced T cell response in identical twins seemed to be partly convergent and partly specific to each individual. In identical twins, the study followed T cell clones that responded to the vaccine with precision.

The V and J genes are TRBV25-1 and TRBJ1-1; no D gene is confidently identified. The TCR sequence derives from a woman in her late teens or twenties in good health. Source material: PBMCs. CDR3 reads: CASSELGIGEAFF. The nucleotide sequence is TGTGCCAGCAGTGAACTAGGGATCGGTGAAGCTTTCTTT.